The clone carrying this T cell receptor beta chain was counted at least ten times. The target antigen is unknown. The length of the CDR3 is 18 residues. Trimming shortened V by 9 bases and J by 6 bases, and 30 bases separated the two germline ends. Germline V lookup: CDR1 MNHEY, CDR2 SMNVEV (reference sequence). Every donor was a healthy Caucasian. The authors used template switching to add a universal primer site and gave cDNA unique molecular identifiers. One entry per CDR3 protein results from TCRdb running MiXCR on the 5' RACE reads. Of some 330,000 distinct CDR3 sequences in the sample, about 10% are singletons; the top ten hold roughly 9%. This specimen comes from a study of identical twins. Overall study results and limits: With beta out-of-frame sequences, excess sharing by twins was weaker. Cross-sectional statistics, not tracking of the same donors, supported the conclusions.

The source material was naive T cells sorted from blood. This TCR was sampled from a woman aged 45-65 years in good health. The chain joins TRBV27 to TRBJ2-1, with a possible D match to TRBD2 (6 bases). As DNA, the CDR3 is TGTGCCAGTCGAAGGGTTCGGGAGCCCGACCCCTTAGGCAATGAGCAGTTCTTC. Protein: CASRRVREPDPLGNEQFF.